A single sample gave rise to the 17 T cell receptor beta chains below, sequenced in a study of cytomegalovirus exposure and HLA in healthy donors. The PCR employed 60 Vbeta primers together with 13 Jbeta primers. This table comes from immunoSEQ multiplex PCR, and its TCRdb copy is limited to in-frame clones, with some not included. Of 120,000 or so clones in the sample, 15% are singletons; the top ten hold 1.9%. Sequences were obtained from PBMCs. All receptors come from a woman under 30 in good health and CMV-seronegative.

The chain recombines TRBV9 with TRBJ1-2; 12 bases match TRBD1. Trimming at V came to 4 bases and at J to 7 bases, leaving 8 bases not matched to a gene. CDR1 and CDR2 (germline): SGDLS, YYNGEE. The CDR3 has 15 amino acids. The CDR3 DNA reads TGTGCCAGCAGCCCCCGGGACAGGGGGCAAAGTGGCTACACCTTC. Translation: CASSPRDRGQSGYTF.

The chain uses TRBV29-1 and TRBJ1-2; 7 bases are a match to TRBD1. V trimming: 6 bases; J trimming: 3 bases; junction bases outside the gene matches: 7. The CDR3 covers 13 residues. The V gene's germline CDR1 is SQVTM and CDR2 ANQGSEA. The CDR3, as DNA: TGCAGCGTCGCCCCCGGGACAGACTATGGCTACACCTTC. Its protein product is CSVAPGTDYGYTF.

This chain connects TRBV10-3 to TRBJ2-1; 8 bases line up with TRBD2. CDR3 length equals 16 residues. J lost 9 bases, V lost 9 bases, and 19 bases had no gene match. Germline CDR1 ENHRY, CDR2 SYGVKD. The CDR3: CAITISGTSMGGEQFF. CDR3 DNA: TGTGCCATTACTATTAGCGGGACCTCTATGGGCGGTGAGCAGTTCTTC.

The gene calls are TRBV4-1 and TRBJ1-4; D ambiguous. CDR3 length: 13 residues. V was pared by 1 base and J by 7 bases, with 7 bases between. The germline CDR1 and CDR2 sequences are MGHRA and YSYEKL. The CDR3 bases are TGCGCCAGCAGCCAAGCGTATCGTGAAAAACTGTTTTTT. It specifies CASSQAYREKLFF.

This chain connects TRBV7-2 to TRBJ2-7, with 8 bases fitting TRBD1. Germline CDR1 and CDR2: SGHTA and FQGNSA. The CDR3 is 15 residues long. V shed 5 bases and J 1 base; nucleotides not matched to a gene: 7. In nucleotides, the CDR3 is TGTGCCAGCAGCCAAGACGGACAGGGTTCCTACGAGCAGTACTTC. The encoded protein is CASSQDGQGSYEQYF.

The chain carries TRBV29-1 and TRBJ2-7; 7 nucleotides agree with TRBD2. Trimming took 7 bases from V and 0 from J; bases not matched to a gene: 6. This CDR3 spans 13 amino acids. Germline V gene data show CDR1 as SQVTM and CDR2 as ANQGSEA. The CDR3 loop is CSASGGSSYEQYF. The CDR3 bases are TGCAGCGCCTCGGGCGGGAGCTCCTACGAGCAGTACTTC.

J is TRBJ2-3 and V is TRBV5-4, with D unclear. Trimming left V 0 bases short and J 4 bases short, with 12 bases between. This CDR3 contains 15 residues. Germline V gene data show CDR1 as SGHNT and CDR2 as YYREEE (reference sequence). This chain's CDR3 is CASSLDPGEADTQYF. The CDR3 coding sequence is TGTGCCAGCAGCTTGGACCCGGGTGAGGCAGATACGCAGTATTTT.

This chain links TRBV30 with TRBJ2-5; D possibly corresponds to TRBD1 (6 bases). Germline V lookup: CDR1 GTSNPN, CDR2 SVGIG (reference sequence). V dropped 0 bases and J dropped 0 bases, with 8 bases sitting between them. The CDR3 is 14 residues long. This CDR3 reads CAWSVGHDQETQYF. DNA of the CDR3: TGTGCCTGGAGTGTGGGACACGACCAAGAGACCCAGTACTTC.

V is TRBV7-8 and J is TRBJ1-4; no firm D call. The V end lost 2 bases, the J end lost 0 bases, and 13 bases lay between the germline ends. In germline, CDR1 is SGHVS, CDR2 FQNEAQ. The CDR3 spans 17 residues. DNA of the CDR3: TGTGCCAGCAGCTTAAAAGAGCCTTCGGCAACTAATGAAAAACTGTTTTTT. This gives the protein CASSLKEPSATNEKLFF.

Here the CDR3 reads CAISESRSGEQFF. CDR3 in DNA: TGTGCCATCAGTGAGTCGAGAAGCGGTGAGCAGTTCTTC. The chain recombines TRBV10-3 with TRBJ2-1, with D maybe TRBD2 (5 bases). The CDR3 contains 13 residues. V dropped 0 bases and J dropped 9 bases, with 9 bases sitting between them. Germline V CDR1 and CDR2: ENHRY, SYGVKD.

The chain recombines TRBV16 with TRBJ1-1; TRBD1 aligns across 9 bases. The CDR3 has 14 amino acids. Germline CDR1 is KGHSY and CDR2 is FQNENV. Losses at the gene ends were 1 base for V and 6 bases for J; bases not matched to a gene: 3. CDR3: CASSQFTGGSEAFF. The DNA of the CDR3 is TGTGCCAGCAGCCAATTCACAGGGGGCTCTGAAGCTTTCTTT.

Details on this clone: Other DNA sequences in this sample translate to the same CDR3. The chain uses TRBV7-9 and TRBJ1-1; D might be TRBD1 (5 bases). Germline V CDR1 and CDR2: SEHNR, FQNEAQ (reference sequence). With 4 bases removed from V and 7 bases from J, the gap between germline ends came to 10 bases. CDR3 length: 12 residues. The CDR3 coding sequence is TGTGCCAGCAGCTCCTTGACAGATGAAGCTTTCTTT. Translating gives CASSSLTDEAFF.

The sample holds a few counts of this clone. The rearrangement uses TRBV6-5 and TRBJ2-2; the D gene is possibly TRBD2 (6 bases). This CDR3 has 15 residues. Germline CDR1 MNHEY, CDR2 SVGAGI. Trimming took 0 bases from V and 5 from J, leaving 10 bases between them. The CDR3 DNA sequence: TGTGCCAGCAGTTACTCTCCGGAGGGGACCGGGGAGCTGTTTTTT. This translates into CASSYSPEGTGELFF.

This clone has just a few counts. V gene TRBV7-9 combines with J gene TRBJ1-2; no definite D call. V lost 2 bases and J lost 1, with 11 bases in between. This CDR3 region has 15 residues. From germline, CDR1 is SEHNR and CDR2 FQNEAQ (reference sequence). The CDR3 is CASSLPPDDNYGYTF. CDR3 bases: TGTGCCAGCAGCTTACCCCCAGATGATAACTATGGCTACACCTTC.

The chain links TRBV15 to TRBJ2-5, with D possibly matching TRBD2 (6 bases). This CDR3 has 16 amino acids. Germline CDR1 reads LNHNV; CDR2 reads YYDKDF (reference sequence). Trimming cost V 0 bases and J 5 bases, with 16 bases left between them. The CDR3 bases are TGTGCCACCAGCAGAGATCCCCGCGGGGTTTTTGAGACCCAGTACTTC. It yields the protein CATSRDPRGVFETQYF.

The V call is TRBV28, the J call TRBJ2-7; D is perhaps TRBD1 (6 bases). The CDR3 sequence is 14 residues long. The ends were cut back, 2 bases at V and 5 bases at J, with 13 bases in the middle. CDR1 is MDHEN, CDR2 SYDVKM, per germline. DNA of the CDR3: TGTGCCAGCAGTTTACCCCATGCAGGGGACGAGCAGTACTTC. Residues: CASSLPHAGDEQYF.

Only a few counts were recorded for this clone. The chain has TRBV7-8 and TRBJ2-5; TRBD2 is a possible D gene (5 bases). Per the germline V gene, CDR1 is SGHVS and CDR2 is FQNEAQ. The V gene lost 4 bases and the J gene lost 4 bases, with 10 bases spanning the gap. CDR3 length: 13 amino acids. The CDR3 DNA sequence: TGTGCCAGCAGCTCCACTAGGGCAGAGACCCAGTACTTC. Its protein is CASSSTRAETQYF.